This entry features one T cell receptor (beta chain) sequence. Its antigen is currently unknown. These data come from a study of graft-versus-host responses after intestinal transplantation. This table comes from immunoSEQ multiplex PCR, and its TCRdb copy is limited to in-frame clones, with some not included. This sample has 20,000 to 25,000 clones, with 82% found just once. The CDR3 is 15 residues long. Trimming removed 2 bases from V and 0 bases from J; junction bases left unmatched: 2. In germline, CDR1 is SGHKS, CDR2 YYEKEE (reference sequence). Whole-study results and caveats: GvH clones surfaced in recipient marrow, some emerging earlier in ileum or blood.

The clonotype originates from a human donor who was the organ donor for an intestinal transplant. Here the sequenced sample was unstimulated CD8+ T cells sorted from spleen or lymph node cells, taken before transplant. The J gene is TRBJ2-7, the V gene TRBV5-5; 10 bases are a match to TRBD1. The CDR3 DNA is TGTGCCAGCAGCTTAAGGACAGGGGGCTCCTACGAGCAGTACTTC. Protein: CASSLRTGGSYEQYF.